Shown below are 22 T cell receptor beta chains from a single sample sequenced in a study of T cells in localized non-small cell lung cancer. Generated by immunoSEQ multiplex PCR, the TCRdb table keeps only in-frame clones and is missing some. The sample includes around 15,000 clones, approximately 90% of them seen just once. This specimen consisted of peripheral blood mononuclear cells, obtained before any cancer treatment. These TCRs come from a man aged 40 to 75 with stage III lung adenocarcinoma.

The chain couples TRBV9 to TRBJ2-1; either TRBD1 or TRBD2 may fit D (6 bases each). Germline V gene lookup returns CDR1 SGDLS and CDR2 YYNGEE. The CDR3 contains 14 residues. V was clipped by 4 bases and J by 7 bases, with 15 bases between them. The CDR3 DNA reads as TGTGCCAGCAGCAAACAGGGAGGTTGGAATGAGCAGTTCTTC. Translation gives CASSKQGGWNEQFF.

This chain links TRBV28 with TRBJ1-2; unclear D gene. Germline-derived CDR1 and CDR2 are MDHEN and SYDVKM. The CDR3 has 14 residues. The V end lost 2 bases, the J end lost 4 bases, and 11 bases lay between the germline ends. CDR3 coding DNA: TGTGCCAGCAGTTTACAGGCGGGAGGCTATGGCTACACCTTC. Protein sequence: CASSLQAGGYGYTF.

The chain links TRBV4-1 to TRBJ1-1; maybe TRBD1 (5 bases). The germline gives CDR1 MGHRA, CDR2 YSYEKL. V shed 4 bases and J shed 2 bases, with 26 bases lying between them. The CDR3 extends over 19 amino acids. CDR3 DNA: TGCGCCAGCAGCCCTCAAATTTCGACTTGGGGGGGTTTCAACACTGAAGCTTTCTTT. This sequence encodes CASSPQISTWGGFNTEAFF.

In this sample, this clone turned up once. This chain links TRBV11-2 with TRBJ2-7; 11 nucleotides agree with TRBD1. The CDR3 covers 16 residues. The germline gives CDR1 SGHAT, CDR2 FQNNGV. V lost 4 bases to trimming and J lost 2 bases; unmatched junction nucleotides: 7. The CDR3: CASSSKPGQGAYEQYF. The CDR3 nucleotides read TGTGCCAGCAGCTCGAAACCGGGACAGGGGGCCTACGAGCAGTACTTC.

The chain combines TRBV7-9 with TRBJ2-2, with a weak D call TRBD2 (6 bases). Germline V gene data show CDR1 as SEHNR and CDR2 as FQNEAQ (reference sequence). V was clipped by 6 bases and J by 5 bases, with 19 bases between them. The length of the CDR3 is 16 residues. DNA for the CDR3: TGTGCCAGCAGTGTACCGGGACTCCTCAGGACCGGGGAGCTGTTTTTT. Translation gives CASSVPGLLRTGELFF.

This clone was detected only once. The V gene is TRBV27, the J gene TRBJ1-5; 7 bases match TRBD1. The CDR3 is 15 residues long. Per germline, CDR1 MNHEY and CDR2 SMNVEV (reference sequence). The V and J ends lost 6 bases and 2 bases, in that order; junction bases with no gene match: 7. CDR3 in DNA: TGTGCCAGCAGCTTGACAGGGATCGGCAATCAGCCCCAGCATTTT. It codes for CASSLTGIGNQPQHF.

V is TRBV9 and J is TRBJ2-1; D possibly corresponds to TRBD2 (6 bases). This CDR3 spans 17 amino acids. Trimming removed 6 bases from V and 3 bases from J, with 22 bases in between. CDR1 and CDR2 (germline): SGDLS, YYNGEE. DNA for the CDR3: TGTGCCAGCACCGGGAAAGAGGCGGGGACCCTCTACAATGAGCAGTTCTTC. This sequence encodes CASTGKEAGTLYNEQFF. Drawing the rest from reference TRBV9 and TRBJ2-1, the complete variable domain is DSGVTQTPKHLITATGQRVTLRCSPRSGDLSVYWYQQSLDQGLQFLIQYYNGEERAKGNILERFSAQQFPDLHSELNLSSLELGDSALYFCASTGKEAGTLYNEQFFGPGTRLTVL.

The chain employs TRBV5-1 and TRBJ2-7; perhaps D is TRBD1 or TRBD2 (5 bases each). This CDR3 spans 15 amino acids. Per germline, CDR1 SGHRS and CDR2 YFSETQ. V was clipped by 0 bases and J by 4 bases, with 14 bases between them. CDR3 coding DNA: TGCGCCAGCAGCTTGGATGTGGCAGGGAGATACGAGCAGTACTTC. It encodes CASSLDVAGRYEQYF.

This sequence joins TRBV28 and TRBJ2-7; D may be TRBD1 (5 bases). This CDR3 is 12 amino acids long. Trimming took 7 bases from V and 1 from J, leaving 8 bases between them. Germline V CDR1 and CDR2: MDHEN, SYDVKM. The CDR3 coding sequence is TGTGCCAGCATAGACAGTTCCTACGAGCAGTACTTC. This translates into CASIDSSYEQYF.

The chain recombines TRBV7-9 with TRBJ2-7; unclear D gene. With 0 bases removed from V and 3 bases from J, the gap between germline ends came to 24 bases. CDR3 length equals 19 residues. Looked up from germline, CDR1 is SEHNR and CDR2 is FQNEAQ (reference sequence). In DNA form, the CDR3 reads TGTGCCAGCAGCTTAGCGGGTTGGGCAGGACCCAAGGTTAACTACGAGCAGTACTTC. Translating it yields CASSLAGWAGPKVNYEQYF.

The V and J genes are TRBV15 and TRBJ1-5, with 8 bases aligning to TRBD1. Germline V gene data show CDR1 as LNHNV and CDR2 as YYDKDF (reference sequence). Germline trimming cut 5 bases from V and 7 bases from J; bases unmatched to any gene: 7. There are 14 residues in the CDR3. DNA for the CDR3: TGTGCCACCAGCCGGCAGGGGGCAGGCCAGCCCCAGCATTTT. Translated: CATSRQGAGQPQHF.

This clone was seen only once. The rearrangement uses TRBV19 and TRBJ2-5; 7 bases match TRBD1. This CDR3 has 15 residues. The V gene end was trimmed by 1 base and the J gene end by 2 bases; junction bases not matched to a gene: 4. Germline assignment: CDR1 LNHDA and CDR2 SQIVND (reference sequence). CDR3: CASSIGPGQQETQYF. The CDR3 nucleotides read TGTGCCAGTAGTATAGGACCGGGACAGCAAGAGACCCAGTACTTC.

CDR3 region: CASSRTGENEQFF. CDR3 nucleotides: TGTGCCAGCAGCCGGACAGGCGAAAATGAGCAGTTCTTC. This chain connects TRBV7-7 to TRBJ2-1, with 7 positions matching TRBD1. Germline CDR1 SSHAT, CDR2 FNYEAQ (reference sequence). V shed 5 bases and J 7 bases; nucleotides not matched to a gene: 5. The CDR3 consists of 13 residues.

This chain connects TRBV28 to TRBJ1-2; 12 bases are shared with TRBD1. The CDR3 extends over 15 amino acids. CDR1 is MDHEN, CDR2 SYDVKM, per germline. The V gene end was trimmed by 2 bases and the J gene end by 4 bases; junction bases not matched to a gene: 2. CDR3 nucleotide sequence: TGTGCCAGCAGTTTAGGGGACAGGGGGCTCTATGGCTACACCTTC. Encoded protein: CASSLGDRGLYGYTF.

The rearrangement joins TRBV27 to TRBJ1-6; possible D gene TRBD1, 5 bases. Germline lookup yields CDR1 MNHEY and CDR2 SMNVEV (reference sequence). There are 14 residues in the CDR3. V lost 6 bases and J 5 bases, leaving 11 bases between the germline ends. CDR3 protein: CASREGGDNSPLHF. In DNA, the CDR3 is TGTGCCAGCAGGGAGGGAGGGGATAATTCACCCCTCCACTTT.

V is TRBV7-2 and J is TRBJ2-7; D is perhaps TRBD2 (5 bases). Germline-derived CDR1 and CDR2 are SGHTA and FQGNSA. This CDR3 has 15 amino acids. Trimming cost V 5 bases and J 2 bases, with 16 bases left between them. This chain's CDR3 is CASSPAPSGAYEQYF. In DNA, the CDR3 is TGTGCCAGCAGCCCTGCCCCCAGCGGAGCCTACGAGCAGTACTTC.

The chain combines TRBV2 with TRBJ1-4, with D hard to call. This CDR3 is built from 15 residues. The V and J ends lost 1 base and 10 bases respectively, with 16 bases between them. CDR1 SNHLY and CDR2 FYNNEI come from the germline V gene. In DNA, the CDR3 is TGTGCCAGCAGTGAAGAGAGAGGTTTAGGACGAAAACTGTTTTTT. Amino acid sequence: CASSEERGLGRKLFF.

The CDR3 DNA reads TGTGCCAGTAACCCATACGGCGGGCGGAACACTGAAGCTTTCTTT. Translated: CASNPYGGRNTEAFF. The V gene is TRBV19, the J gene TRBJ1-1; D remains unclear. The CDR3 spans 15 residues. V shed 7 bases and J shed 1 base, with 16 bases lying between them. The germline CDR1 and CDR2 sequences are LNHDA and SQIVND (reference sequence).

This clone appeared once. The chain joins TRBV6-6 to TRBJ2-3; D not resolved. Trimming took off 3 bases at V and 6 bases at J, with 4 bases between the two ends. CDR1 is MNHNY and CDR2 is SVGAGI in the germline V gene (reference sequence). The CDR3 loop spans 11 amino acids. CDR3: CASSYWDTQYF. CDR3 bases: TGTGCCAGCAGTTATTGGGATACGCAGTATTTT.

This sequence joins TRBV7-2 and TRBJ2-7; TRBD2 might be the D (6 bases). V lost 5 bases, J lost 2 bases, and 13 bases lay in between. The CDR3 contains 14 residues. CDR1 SGHTA and CDR2 FQGNSA come from the germline V gene. The DNA for the CDR3 is TGTGCCAGCAGCATGTTACCGGGAGCCTACGAGCAGTACTTC. Its translation: CASSMLPGAYEQYF.

The chain recombines TRBV27 with TRBJ2-7; D remains ambiguous. V shed 0 bases and J shed 3 bases, with 15 bases lying between them. This CDR3 spans 16 amino acids. Germline values: CDR1 MNHEY, CDR2 SMNVEV (reference sequence). CDR3 protein: CASSLSVGTSVYEQYF. The CDR3 DNA reads TGTGCCAGCAGTTTATCAGTGGGTACATCTGTCTACGAGCAGTACTTC.

The CDR3 loop reads CASRRWGGADQPQHF. The CDR3 DNA follows: TGTGCCAGTAGACGATGGGGGGGCGCAGATCAGCCCCAGCATTTT. This sequence joins TRBV19 and TRBJ1-5, with a possible D match to TRBD1 (6 bases). Germline V CDR1 and CDR2: LNHDA, SQIVND (reference sequence). V lost 6 bases, J lost 5 bases, and 17 bases lay in between. The CDR3 is 15 residues long.